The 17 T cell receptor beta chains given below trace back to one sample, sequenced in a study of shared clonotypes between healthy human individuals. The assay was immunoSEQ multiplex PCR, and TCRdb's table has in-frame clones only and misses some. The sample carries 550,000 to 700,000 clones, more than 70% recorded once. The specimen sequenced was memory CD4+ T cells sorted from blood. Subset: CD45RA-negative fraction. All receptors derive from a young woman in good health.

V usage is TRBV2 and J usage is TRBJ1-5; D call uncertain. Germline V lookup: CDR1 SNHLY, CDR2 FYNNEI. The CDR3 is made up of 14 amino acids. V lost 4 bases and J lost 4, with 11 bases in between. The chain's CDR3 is CASSARWRNQPQHF. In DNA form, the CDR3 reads TGTGCCAGCAGTGCTCGATGGCGGAATCAGCCCCAGCATTTT.

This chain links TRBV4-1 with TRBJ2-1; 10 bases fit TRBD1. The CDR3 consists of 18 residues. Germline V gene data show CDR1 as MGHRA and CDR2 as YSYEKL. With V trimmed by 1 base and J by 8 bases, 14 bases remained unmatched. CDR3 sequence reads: CASSQVPLPGQGYDEQFF. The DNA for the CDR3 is TGCGCCAGCAGCCAAGTCCCTTTACCGGGACAGGGGTACGATGAGCAGTTCTTC.

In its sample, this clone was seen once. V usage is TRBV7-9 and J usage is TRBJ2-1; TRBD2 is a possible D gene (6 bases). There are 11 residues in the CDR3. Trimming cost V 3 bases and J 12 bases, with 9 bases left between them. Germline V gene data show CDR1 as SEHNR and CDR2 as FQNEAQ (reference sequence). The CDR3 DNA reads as TGTGCCAGCAGCTTCCGGGACTCGCAGTTCTTC. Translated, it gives CASSFRDSQFF. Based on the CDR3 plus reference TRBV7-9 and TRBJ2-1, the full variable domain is DTGVSQNPRHKITKRGQNVTFRCDPISEHNRLYWYRQTLGQGPEFLTYFQNEAQLEKSRLLSDRFSAERPKGSFSTLEIQRTEQGDSAMYLCASSFRDSQFFGPGTRLTVL.

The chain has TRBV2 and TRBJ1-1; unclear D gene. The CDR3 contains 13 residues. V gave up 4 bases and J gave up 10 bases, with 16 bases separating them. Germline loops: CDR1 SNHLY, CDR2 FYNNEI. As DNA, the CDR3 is TGTGCCAGCAGTGGGGGATTATCGGGGAGAGCTTTCTTT. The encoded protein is CASSGGLSGRAFF.

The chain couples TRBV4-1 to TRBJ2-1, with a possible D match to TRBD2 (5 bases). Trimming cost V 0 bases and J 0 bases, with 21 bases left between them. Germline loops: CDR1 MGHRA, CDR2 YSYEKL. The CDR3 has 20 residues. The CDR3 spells CASSQERERHTARSYNEQFF. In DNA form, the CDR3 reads TGCGCCAGCAGCCAAGAGCGAGAGCGGCACACCGCCCGCTCCTACAATGAGCAGTTCTTC.

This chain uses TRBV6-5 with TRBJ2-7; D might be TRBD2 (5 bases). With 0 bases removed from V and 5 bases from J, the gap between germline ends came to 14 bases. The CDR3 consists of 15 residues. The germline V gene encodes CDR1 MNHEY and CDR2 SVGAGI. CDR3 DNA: TGTGCCAGCAGTTACTCATCCGGAGGTCCCGACGAGCAGTACTTC. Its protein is CASSYSSGGPDEQYF.

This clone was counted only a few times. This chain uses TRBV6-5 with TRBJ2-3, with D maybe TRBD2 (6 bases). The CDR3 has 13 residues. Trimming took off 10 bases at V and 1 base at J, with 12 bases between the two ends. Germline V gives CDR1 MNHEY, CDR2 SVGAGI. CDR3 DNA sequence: TGTGCCACCCGGGACTCAGGCACAGATACGCAGTATTTT. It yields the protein CATRDSGTDTQYF.

CDR3 nucleotides: TGTGCCAGCAGCTTGAGGTCAGGAGCTCCTGAAAAACTGTTTTTT. It codes for CASSLRSGAPEKLFF. The chain has TRBV5-6 and TRBJ1-4; D call uncertain. The V gene's germline CDR1 is SGHDT and CDR2 YYEEEE. This CDR3 region has 15 residues. V lost 1 base to trimming and J lost 7 bases, with 14 bases between them.

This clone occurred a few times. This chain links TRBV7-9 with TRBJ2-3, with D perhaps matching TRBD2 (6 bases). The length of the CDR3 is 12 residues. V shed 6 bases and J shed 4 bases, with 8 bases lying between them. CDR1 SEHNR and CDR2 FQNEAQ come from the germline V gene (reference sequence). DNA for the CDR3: TGTGCCAGCAGTACGGGGGCAGATACGCAGTATTTT. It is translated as CASSTGADTQYF.

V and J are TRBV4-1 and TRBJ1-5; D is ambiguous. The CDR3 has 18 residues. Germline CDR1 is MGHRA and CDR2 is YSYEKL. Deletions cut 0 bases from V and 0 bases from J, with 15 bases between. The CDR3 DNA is TGCGCCAGCAGCCAAGATAGGATGGAGGCATATAGCAATCAGCCCCAGCATTTT. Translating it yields CASSQDRMEAYSNQPQHF.

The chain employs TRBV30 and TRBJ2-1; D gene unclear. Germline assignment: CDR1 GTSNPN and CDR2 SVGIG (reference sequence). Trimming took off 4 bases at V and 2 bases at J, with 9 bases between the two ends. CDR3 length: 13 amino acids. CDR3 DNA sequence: TGTGCCTGGAATCTAGTTACCTACAATGAGCAGTTCTTC. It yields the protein CAWNLVTYNEQFF.

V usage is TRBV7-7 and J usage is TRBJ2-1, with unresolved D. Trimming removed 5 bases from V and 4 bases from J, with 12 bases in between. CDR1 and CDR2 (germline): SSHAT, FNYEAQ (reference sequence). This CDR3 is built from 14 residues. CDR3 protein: CASSPLSWYNEQFF. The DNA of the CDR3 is TGTGCCAGCAGCCCCCTTTCGTGGTACAATGAGCAGTTCTTC. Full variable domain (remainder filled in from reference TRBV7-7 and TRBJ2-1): GAGVSQSPRYKVTKRGQDVTLRCDPISSHATLYWYQQALGQGPEFLTYFNYEAQPDKSGLPSDRFSAERPEGSISTLTIQRTEQRDSAMYRCASSPLSWYNEQFFGPGTRLTVL.

CDR3 in amino acids: CSVDVGYNEQFF. The CDR3 DNA reads TGCAGCGTTGATGTGGGGTACAATGAGCAGTTCTTC. V usage is TRBV29-1 and J usage is TRBJ2-1, with D unclear. This CDR3 comprises 12 residues. Germline V gives CDR1 SQVTM, CDR2 ANQGSEA. The V end was cut by 3 bases, the J end by 4 bases, with 7 bases between.

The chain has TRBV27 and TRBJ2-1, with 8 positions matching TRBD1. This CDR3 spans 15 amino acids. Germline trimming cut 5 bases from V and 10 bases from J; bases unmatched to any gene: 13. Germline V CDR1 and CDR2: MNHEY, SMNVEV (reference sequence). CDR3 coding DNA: TGTGCCAGCAGTCAGCAACCAAACGGACAGGGAGAGCAGTTCTTC. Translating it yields CASSQQPNGQGEQFF.

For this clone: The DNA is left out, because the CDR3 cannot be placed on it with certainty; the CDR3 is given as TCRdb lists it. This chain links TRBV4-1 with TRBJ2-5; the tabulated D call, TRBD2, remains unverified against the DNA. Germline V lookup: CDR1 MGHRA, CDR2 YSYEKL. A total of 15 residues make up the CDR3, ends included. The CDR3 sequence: CASSLRFGPQETQYF.

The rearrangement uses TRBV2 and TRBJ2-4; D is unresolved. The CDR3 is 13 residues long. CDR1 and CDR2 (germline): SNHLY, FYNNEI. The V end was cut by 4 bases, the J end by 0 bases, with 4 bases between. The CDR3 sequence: CASSGEAKNIQYF. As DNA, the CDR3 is TGTGCCAGCAGTGGGGAAGCCAAAAACATTCAGTACTTC.

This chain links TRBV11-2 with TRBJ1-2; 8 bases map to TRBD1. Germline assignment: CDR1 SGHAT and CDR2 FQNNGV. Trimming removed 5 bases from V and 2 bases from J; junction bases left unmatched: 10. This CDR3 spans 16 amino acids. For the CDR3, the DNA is TGTGCCAGCAGCGGGCGACAGGGGAACCTGAACTATGGCTACACCTTC. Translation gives CASSGRQGNLNYGYTF.